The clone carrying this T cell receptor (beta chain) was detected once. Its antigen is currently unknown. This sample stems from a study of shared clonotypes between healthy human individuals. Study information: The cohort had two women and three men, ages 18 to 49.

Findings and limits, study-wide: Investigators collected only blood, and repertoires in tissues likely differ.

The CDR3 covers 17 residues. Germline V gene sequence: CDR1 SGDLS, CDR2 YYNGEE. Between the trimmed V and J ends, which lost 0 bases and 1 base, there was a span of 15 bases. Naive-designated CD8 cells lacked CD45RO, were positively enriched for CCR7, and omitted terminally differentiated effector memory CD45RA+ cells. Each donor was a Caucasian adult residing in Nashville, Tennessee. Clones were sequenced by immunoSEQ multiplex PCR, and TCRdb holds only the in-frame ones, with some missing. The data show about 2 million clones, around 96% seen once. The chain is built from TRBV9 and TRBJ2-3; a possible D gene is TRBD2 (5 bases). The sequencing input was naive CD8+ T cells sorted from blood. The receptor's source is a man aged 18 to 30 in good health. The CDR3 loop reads CASSVGLGGGRTDTQYF. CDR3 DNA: TGTGCCAGCAGCGTAGGGTTAGGTGGCGGGCGCACAGATACGCAGTATTTT.